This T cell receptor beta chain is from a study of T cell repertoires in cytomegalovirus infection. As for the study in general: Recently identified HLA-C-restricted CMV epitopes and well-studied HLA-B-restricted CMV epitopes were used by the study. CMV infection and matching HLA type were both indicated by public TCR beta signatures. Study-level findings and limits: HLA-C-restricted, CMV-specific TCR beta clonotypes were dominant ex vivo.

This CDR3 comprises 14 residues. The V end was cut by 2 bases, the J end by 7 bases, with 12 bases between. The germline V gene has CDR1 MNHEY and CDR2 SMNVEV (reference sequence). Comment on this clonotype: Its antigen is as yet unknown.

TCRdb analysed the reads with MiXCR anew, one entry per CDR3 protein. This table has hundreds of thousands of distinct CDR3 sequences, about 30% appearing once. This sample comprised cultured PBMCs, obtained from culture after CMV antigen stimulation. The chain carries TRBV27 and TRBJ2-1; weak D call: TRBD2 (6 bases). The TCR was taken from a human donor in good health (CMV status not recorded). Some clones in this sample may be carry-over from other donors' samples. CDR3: CASSLPGRKNEQFF. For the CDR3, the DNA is TGTGCCAGCAGTTTACCCGGGAGAAAGAATGAGCAGTTCTTC.